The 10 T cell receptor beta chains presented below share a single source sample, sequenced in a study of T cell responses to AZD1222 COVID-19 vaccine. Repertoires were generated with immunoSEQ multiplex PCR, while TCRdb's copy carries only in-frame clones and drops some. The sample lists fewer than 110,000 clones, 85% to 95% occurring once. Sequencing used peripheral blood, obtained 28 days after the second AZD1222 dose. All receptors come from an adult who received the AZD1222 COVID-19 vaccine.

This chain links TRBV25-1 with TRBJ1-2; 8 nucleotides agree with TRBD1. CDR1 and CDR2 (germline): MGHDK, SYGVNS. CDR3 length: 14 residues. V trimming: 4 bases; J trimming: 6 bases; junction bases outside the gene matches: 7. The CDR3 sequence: CASSGHRGGNGYTF. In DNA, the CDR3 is TGTGCCAGCAGTGGACACAGGGGGGGAAATGGCTACACCTTC.

DNA for the CDR3: TGTGCCAGCAGTAATCCACCGGGACAGGGACATGGCTACACCTTC. Translated, it gives CASSNPPGQGHGYTF. V is TRBV28 and J is TRBJ1-2; 9 positions match TRBD1. After removal of 5 bases from V and 6 bases from J, the junction contained 10 bases not matched to a gene. The germline V gene encodes CDR1 MDHEN and CDR2 SYDVKM. The CDR3 is 15 amino acids.

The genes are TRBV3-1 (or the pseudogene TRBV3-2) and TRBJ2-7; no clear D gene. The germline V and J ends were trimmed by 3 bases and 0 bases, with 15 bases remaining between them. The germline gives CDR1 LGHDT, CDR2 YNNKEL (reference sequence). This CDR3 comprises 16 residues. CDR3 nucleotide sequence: TGTGCCAGCAGCCATCTCTGGCCAGCCGACTCCTACGAGCAGTACTTC. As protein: CASSHLWPADSYEQYF.

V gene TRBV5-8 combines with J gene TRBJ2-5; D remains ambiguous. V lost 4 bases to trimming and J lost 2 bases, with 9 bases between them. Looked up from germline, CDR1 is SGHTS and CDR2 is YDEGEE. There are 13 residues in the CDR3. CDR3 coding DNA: TGTGCCAGCAGCCGTTCCAATCAAGAGACCCAGTACTTC. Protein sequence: CASSRSNQETQYF. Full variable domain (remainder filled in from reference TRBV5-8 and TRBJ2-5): EAGVTQSPTHLIKTRGQQATLRCSPISGHTSVYWYQQALGLGLQFLLWYDEGEERNRGNFPPRFSGRQFPNYSSELNVNALELEDSALYLCASSRSNQETQYFGPGTRLLVL.

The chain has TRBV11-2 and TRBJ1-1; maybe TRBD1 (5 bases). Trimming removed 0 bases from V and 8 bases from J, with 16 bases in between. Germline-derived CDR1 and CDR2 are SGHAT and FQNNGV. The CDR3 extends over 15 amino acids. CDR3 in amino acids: CASSLDSGGRTEAFF. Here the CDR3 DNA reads TGTGCCAGCAGCTTAGATAGCGGGGGGAGGACAGAAGCTTTCTTT.

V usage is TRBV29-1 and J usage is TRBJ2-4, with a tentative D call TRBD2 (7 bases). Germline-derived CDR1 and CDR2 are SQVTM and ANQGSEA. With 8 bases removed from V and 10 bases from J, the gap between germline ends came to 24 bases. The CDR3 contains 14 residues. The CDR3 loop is CSSLGGKQGHIQYF. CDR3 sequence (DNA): TGCAGCTCGTTGGGGGGGAAACAGGGCCATATTCAGTACTTC.

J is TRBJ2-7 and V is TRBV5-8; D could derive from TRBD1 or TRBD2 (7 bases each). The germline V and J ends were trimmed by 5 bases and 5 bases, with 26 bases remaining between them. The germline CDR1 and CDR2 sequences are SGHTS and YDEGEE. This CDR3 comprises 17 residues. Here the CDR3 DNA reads TGTGCCAGCAGAATCGGGGGAGGGGGCCGTGGTCCCAACGAGCAGTACTTC. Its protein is CASRIGGGGRGPNEQYF. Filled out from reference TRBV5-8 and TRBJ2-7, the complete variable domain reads EAGVTQSPTHLIKTRGQQATLRCSPISGHTSVYWYQQALGLGLQFLLWYDEGEERNRGNFPPRFSGRQFPNYSSELNVNALELEDSALYLCASRIGGGGRGPNEQYFGPGTRLTVT.

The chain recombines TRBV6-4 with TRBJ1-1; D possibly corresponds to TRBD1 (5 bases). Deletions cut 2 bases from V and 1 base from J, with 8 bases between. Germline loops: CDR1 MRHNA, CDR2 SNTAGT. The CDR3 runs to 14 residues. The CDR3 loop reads CASSDAGQNTEAFF. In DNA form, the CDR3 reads TGTGCCAGCAGTGACGCAGGGCAGAACACTGAAGCTTTCTTT.

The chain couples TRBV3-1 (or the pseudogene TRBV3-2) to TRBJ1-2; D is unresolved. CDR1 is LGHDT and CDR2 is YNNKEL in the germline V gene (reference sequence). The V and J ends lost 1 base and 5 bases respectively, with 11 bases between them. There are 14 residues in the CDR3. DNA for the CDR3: TGTGCCAGCAGCCAAGTAGAAGCCCCATATGGCTACACCTTC. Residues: CASSQVEAPYGYTF.

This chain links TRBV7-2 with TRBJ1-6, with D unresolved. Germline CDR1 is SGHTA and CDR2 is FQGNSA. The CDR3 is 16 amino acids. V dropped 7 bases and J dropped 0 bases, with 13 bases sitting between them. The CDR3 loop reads CASKRFPSSYNSPLHF. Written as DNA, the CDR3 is TGTGCCAGCAAACGTTTCCCCAGCTCCTATAATTCACCCCTCCACTTT.